This T cell receptor (beta chain) originates from a study of shared clonotypes between healthy human individuals. Overall study: The plates for each donor numbered three CD4 naive, three CD4 memory, two CD8 naive and one CD8 memory.

Findings of the study overall: Non-shared clonotypes had lower generation probabilities than those shared by all four donors.

The germline V gene encodes CDR1 LNHDA and CDR2 SQIVND (reference sequence). This CDR3 is built from 15 residues. J gave up 7 bases and V 5 bases, and 14 bases lay outside the gene matches. As to this clone: The antigen remains unidentified.

Generated by immunoSEQ multiplex PCR, the TCRdb table keeps only in-frame clones and is missing some. The data contain roughly 1,000,000 clones, approximately 78% of them singletons. The sample consisted of memory CD4+ T cells from PBMCs. This sample's subset: CD45RA-negative fraction. The TCR comes from a man aged 18 to 29 in good health. Some clones in this sample may be carry-over from other donors' samples. This chain uses TRBV19 with TRBJ2-7; 7 nucleotides line up with TRBD1. For the CDR3, the DNA is TGTGCCAGTAGTGTTGGGACAGCCTTTAGAAGGGAGCAGTACTTC. Translating it yields CASSVGTAFRREQYF.